The 21 T cell receptor beta chains given below trace back to one sample, sequenced in a study of a mutant IDH1 vaccine in newly diagnosed glioma. Their antigen targets remain unknown. The table came from immunoSEQ multiplex PCR; TCRdb's copy has only in-frame clones and leaves some out. The sample contains 50,000 to 65,000 clones, approximately 87% of which appear only once. As for time point: week 35, safety follow-up. Vaccine doses each comprised 300 ug of mutant IDH1 20-mer peptide, with topical imiquimod. The source was PBMCs, collected from a glioma patient whose treatment included an IDH1 peptide vaccine. The receptors derive from a man aged 35 to 55 with glioma.

The genes are TRBV11-2 and TRBJ2-7, with 8 nucleotides matching TRBD1. The CDR3 length is 13 residues. CDR1 SGHAT and CDR2 FQNNGV come from the germline V gene. V gave up 9 bases and J gave up 2 bases; unmatched junction bases: 6. Written as DNA, the CDR3 is TGTGCCAGTGAGCCGGGACAGGCCTACGAGCAGTACTTC. This gives the protein CASEPGQAYEQYF.

V is TRBV5-6 and J is TRBJ2-7; D is unclear. The V gene lost 0 bases and the J gene lost 9 bases, with 10 bases spanning the gap. Germline loops: CDR1 SGHDT, CDR2 YYEEEE. The CDR3 is made up of 12 amino acids. Here the CDR3 DNA reads TGTGCCAGCAGCTTGGGGGTCCGGCGGCAGTACTTC. As protein: CASSLGVRRQYF.

The chain uses TRBV7-8 and TRBJ2-1; possibly TRBD2 for D (7 bases). Germline V gene data show CDR1 as SGHVS and CDR2 as FQNEAQ. V was shortened by 5 bases and J by 1 base, with 18 bases between the two germline ends. The CDR3 contains 17 residues. CDR3 bases: TGTGCCAGCAGCCCCCGCCGGGGGGACAATTCCTACAATGAGCAGTTCTTC. This gives the protein CASSPRRGDNSYNEQFF.

This clone was observed once. The chain is built from TRBV6-4 and TRBJ2-3; perhaps TRBD2 as D (6 bases). V was pared by 5 bases and J by 0 bases, with 6 bases between. The CDR3 length is 13 residues. Germline CDR1 and CDR2: MRHNA and SNTAGT. CDR3 in amino acids: CASSSGSTDTQYF. CDR3 in DNA: TGTGCCAGCAGTAGCGGGAGCACAGATACGCAGTATTTT.

The CDR3 loop reads CASSTAHGFPNEQFF. The CDR3 nucleotides read TGTGCCAGTAGTACAGCCCATGGGTTTCCCAATGAGCAGTTCTTC. This sequence joins TRBV19 and TRBJ2-1; D call uncertain. From germline, CDR1 is LNHDA and CDR2 SQIVND (reference sequence). The CDR3 has 15 amino acids. V lost 4 bases to trimming and J lost 6 bases, with 16 bases between them.

The chain employs TRBV6-1 and TRBJ1-5, with TRBD1 matching over 8 bases. Trimming at V came to 6 bases and at J to 7 bases, leaving 8 bases not matched to a gene. Germline V lookup: CDR1 MNHNS, CDR2 SASEGT. The CDR3 consists of 14 residues. CDR3 loop: CASRERQGFQPQHF. Here the CDR3 DNA reads TGTGCCAGCAGGGAAAGACAGGGGTTCCAGCCCCAGCATTTT.

V is TRBV29-1 and J is TRBJ2-5; a possible D gene is TRBD2 (5 bases). V shed 8 bases and J shed 5 bases, with 15 bases lying between them. Germline V lookup: CDR1 SQVTM, CDR2 ANQGSEA. The CDR3 runs 12 residues. Written as DNA, the CDR3 is TGCAGCACGGGGAGTGGTTTGGAGACCCAGTACTTC. This codes for CSTGSGLETQYF. The full variable domain, its missing parts supplied by reference TRBV29-1 and TRBJ2-5, is SAVISQKPSRDICQRGTSLTIQCQVDSQVTMMFWYRQQPGQSLTLIATANQGSEATYESGFVIDKFPISRPNLTFSTLTVSNMSPEDSSIYLCSTGSGLETQYFGPGTRLLVL.

The genes are TRBV7-8 and TRBJ1-5, with D hard to call. CDR3 length equals 16 residues. Deletions cut 0 bases from V and 1 base from J, with 10 bases between. CDR1 is SGHVS, CDR2 FQNEAQ, per germline. CDR3 sequence (DNA): TGTGCCAGCAGCTTAGCGCAAGGCTTGAGCAATCAGCCCCAGCATTTT. Residues: CASSLAQGLSNQPQHF.

In DNA form, the CDR3 reads TGTGCCAGCCGGGGGGGACAGGGCGCCTACGAGCAGTACTTC. Protein sequence: CASRGGQGAYEQYF. The chain combines TRBV6-1 with TRBJ2-7; D possibly corresponds to TRBD1 (9 bases). The V gene's germline CDR1 is MNHNS and CDR2 SASEGT. This CDR3 comprises 14 residues. The ends were cut back, 8 bases at V and 2 bases at J, with 16 bases in the middle.

The rearrangement links TRBV29-1 to TRBJ1-3; no definite D call. The CDR3 consists of 12 residues. Germline-derived CDR1 and CDR2 are SQVTM and ANQGSEA. V was clipped by 7 bases and J by 3 bases, with 10 bases between them. The CDR3 loop is CSERTSGNTIYF. DNA for the CDR3: TGCAGCGAACGGACGAGTGGAAACACCATATATTTT.

The V call is TRBV18, the J call TRBJ1-1; D is unclear. The CDR3 is 14 residues long. V lost 2 bases to trimming and J lost 2 bases, with 9 bases between them. CDR1 KGHSH and CDR2 LQKENI come from the germline V gene. This CDR3 reads CASSPRDTNTEAFF. The CDR3 region has the DNA TGTGCCAGCTCACCAAGGGATACTAACACTGAAGCTTTCTTT.

V usage is TRBV6-4 and J usage is TRBJ2-1, with D perhaps being TRBD1 or TRBD2 (6 bases each). V shed 8 bases and J shed 9 bases, with 20 bases lying between them. The CDR3 runs to 14 residues. Germline V gene lookup returns CDR1 MRHNA and CDR2 SNTAGT. The CDR3 bases are TGTGCCAGCGCAAGCGAGGGGGGTTGGAGTGAGCAGTTCTTC. Protein sequence: CASASEGGWSEQFF.

This sequence joins TRBV2 and TRBJ2-7; tentatively, D is TRBD2 (6 bases). V was trimmed by 4 bases and J by 0 bases, leaving 13 bases between them. Germline-derived CDR1 and CDR2 are SNHLY and FYNNEI. The CDR3 runs 15 residues. The CDR3 region has the DNA TGTGCCAGCAGTGGTCCTAGCGTTTCCTCCTACGAGCAGTACTTC. The encoded protein is CASSGPSVSSYEQYF.

V and J are TRBV4-2 and TRBJ2-2; 7 bases agree with TRBD2. Germline CDR1 is LGHNA and CDR2 is YNFKEQ. J lost 0 bases, V lost 0 bases, and 7 bases had no gene match. The CDR3 has 18 amino acids. The CDR3 is CASSQESGIHANTGELFF. DNA for the CDR3: TGTGCCAGCAGCCAAGAGAGCGGGATCCACGCGAACACCGGGGAGCTGTTTTTT.

The chain combines TRBV9 with TRBJ1-1; D is unclear. The CDR3 totals 13 residues. Trimming took 0 bases from V and 4 from J, leaving 7 bases between them. CDR1 is SGDLS and CDR2 is YYNGEE in the germline V gene. Here the CDR3 reads CASSVELGTEAFF. The CDR3 DNA reads as TGTGCCAGCAGCGTAGAGTTGGGCACTGAAGCTTTCTTT.

The rearrangement links TRBV6-5 to TRBJ2-7; maybe TRBD1 (6 bases). Deletions cut 0 bases from V and 0 bases from J, with 9 bases between. Germline assignment: CDR1 MNHEY and CDR2 SVGAGI. This CDR3 region has 15 residues. The CDR3 is CASSYSGQNSYEQYF. CDR3 nucleotides: TGTGCCAGCAGTTACTCTGGACAGAACTCCTACGAGCAGTACTTC.

A few counts support this clone. The CDR3 sequence: CASSQGYTRETQYF. For the CDR3, the DNA is TGCGCCAGCAGCCAAGGTTATACCCGGGAGACCCAGTACTTC. The chain employs TRBV4-3 and TRBJ2-5, with unresolved D. The CDR3 is 14 residues long. Trimming removed 1 base at V and 5 bases at J, with 11 bases between. Germline-derived CDR1 and CDR2 are LGHNA and YSLEER.

The CDR3 is CASSDSNGGDYNEQFF. CDR3 sequence (DNA): TGTGCCAGCAGTGACTCGAATGGGGGAGACTACAATGAGCAGTTCTTC. V is TRBV6-4 and J is TRBJ2-1; either TRBD1 or TRBD2 may supply D (5 bases each). Trimming removed 0 bases from V and 3 bases from J, with 12 bases in between. The CDR3 spans 16 residues. Germline CDR1 MRHNA, CDR2 SNTAGT.

This clone turned up a few times. The sample has other DNA sequences that encode this CDR3 too. V is TRBV28 and J is TRBJ2-7; weak D call: TRBD1 (6 bases). V was cut by 6 bases and J by 4 bases, with 10 bases left in between. Germline lookup yields CDR1 MDHEN and CDR2 SYDVKM. This CDR3 is built from 12 residues. CDR3 sequence: CASRKTGYEQYF. The CDR3, as DNA: TGTGCCAGCAGGAAGACAGGTTACGAGCAGTACTTC.

The J gene is TRBJ2-1, the V gene TRBV20-1, with D maybe TRBD2 (5 bases). V was trimmed by 4 bases and J by 7 bases, leaving 5 bases between them. From germline, CDR1 is DFQATT and CDR2 SNEGSKA (reference sequence). The CDR3 consists of 10 residues. DNA of the CDR3: TGCAGTGCTACGGGGAATGAGCAGTTCTTC. This gives the protein CSATGNEQFF.

J is TRBJ2-1 and V is TRBV5-1; TRBD1 agrees at 8 bases. The CDR3 spans 14 residues. CDR1 SGHRS and CDR2 YFSETQ come from the germline V gene. V lost 5 bases to trimming and J lost 5 bases; unmatched junction nucleotides: 6. The CDR3 coding sequence is TGCGCCAGCAGAACCCAGGGGGCAGACAATGAGCAGTTCTTC. Protein: CASRTQGADNEQFF.